This is a list of T cell receptor beta chains from one sample in a study of cytomegalovirus exposure and HLA in healthy donors. The table came from immunoSEQ multiplex PCR; TCRdb's copy has only in-frame clones and leaves some out. In the table there are 210,000 or so clones, 77% of which are singletons. Sample: PBMCs. These receptors were collected from a woman aged 25-40 years in good health and CMV-seropositive. Each CDR3 is given with its conserved first and last residue. The order of the fields is J gene, clone size, D gene, V gene, CDR3 protein, CDR3 DNA. D genes are given only for firm matches. Size tells how often a clone was seen (once, few, many) or the class of an expanded clone, and some rows leave it out.

J gene: TRBJ1-1; clone size: NA; D gene: TRBD1; V gene: TRBV2; CDR3 protein: CASRGQGDTEAFF; CDR3 DNA: TGTGCCAGCAGGGGACAGGGGGACACTGAAGCTTTCTTT
J gene: TRBJ2-3; clone size: few; D gene: TRBD1; V gene: TRBV5-1; CDR3 protein: CASSGDRGRRSDTQYF; CDR3 DNA: TGCGCCAGCAGCGGGGACAGGGGGCGCAGGTCAGATACGCAGTATTTT
J gene: TRBJ1-6; clone size: NA; D gene: NA; V gene: TRBV23-1; CDR3 protein: CASSSRLANSPLHF; CDR3 DNA: TGCGCCAGCAGTTCTCGACTGGCTAATTCACCCCTCCACTTT
J gene: TRBJ1-1; clone size: NA; D gene: TRBD1; V gene: TRBV30; CDR3 protein: CAWSVLRQGAGLNTEAFF; CDR3 DNA: TGTGCCTGGAGTGTACTCAGGCAGGGGGCGGGCTTGAACACTGAAGCTTTCTTT
J gene: TRBJ2-7; clone size: NA; D gene: TRBD2; V gene: TRBV2; CDR3 protein: CASRGLAVNLHEQYF; CDR3 DNA: TGTGCCAGCAGGGGACTAGCGGTTAACCTCCACGAGCAGTACTTC
J gene: TRBJ1-4; clone size: NA; D gene: TRBD1; V gene: TRBV27; CDR3 protein: CASRGTGGIATNEKLFF; CDR3 DNA: TGTGCCAGCAGGGGGACAGGGGGGATCGCAACTAATGAAAAACTGTTTTTT
J gene: TRBJ2-2; clone size: NA; D gene: NA; V gene: TRBV2; CDR3 protein: CASSGRGGTGELFF; CDR3 DNA: TGTGCCAGCAGTGGAAGAGGGGGCACCGGGGAGCTGTTTTTT
J gene: TRBJ2-1; clone size: NA; D gene: NA; V gene: TRBV7-9; CDR3 protein: CASSPPGLDGSEQFF; CDR3 DNA: TGTGCCAGCAGCCCCCCGGGCCTTGACGGGAGTGAGCAGTTCTTC
J gene: TRBJ2-1; clone size: NA; D gene: NA; V gene: TRBV11-3; CDR3 protein: CASSPGRESAYNEQFF; CDR3 DNA: TGTGCCAGCAGCCCGGGGCGGGAAAGCGCCTACAATGAGCAGTTCTTC
J gene: TRBJ2-7; clone size: few; D gene: NA; V gene: TRBV15; CDR3 protein: CATSPTGSSGKQYF; CDR3 DNA: TGTGCCACCAGCCCCACAGGCTCCTCTGGGAAGCAGTACTTC
J gene: TRBJ2-1; clone size: few; D gene: NA; V gene: TRBV6-4; CDR3 protein: CASSDCSLYSAEYNEQFF; CDR3 DNA: TGTGCCAGCAGTGACTGCTCCTTGTATAGCGCAGAATACAATGAGCAGTTCTTC
J gene: TRBJ1-1; clone size: NA; D gene: NA; V gene: TRBV5-1; CDR3 protein: CASSLQGLDTEAFF; CDR3 DNA: TGCGCCAGCAGCTTGCAGGGGCTGGACACTGAAGCTTTCTTT
J gene: TRBJ1-1; clone size: NA; D gene: TRBD1; V gene: TRBV4-2; CDR3 protein: CASSPLGVSLWDRVSEAFF; CDR3 DNA: TGTGCCAGCAGCCCCCTAGGGGTATCTTTATGGGACAGGGTGTCTGAAGCTTTCTTT
J gene: TRBJ2-2; clone size: NA; D gene: TRBD1; V gene: TRBV18; CDR3 protein: CASSPRGPGELFF; CDR3 DNA: TGTGCCAGCTCACCCAGGGGGCCCGGGGAGCTGTTTTTT
J gene: TRBJ2-7; clone size: NA; D gene: NA; V gene: TRBV7-6; CDR3 protein: CASSPRQSGHEQYF; CDR3 DNA: TGTGCCAGCAGCCCGAGACAGTCTGGCCACGAGCAGTACTTC
J gene: TRBJ1-1; clone size: NA; D gene: NA; V gene: TRBV6-5; CDR3 protein: CASSRQANTEAFF; CDR3 DNA: TGTGCCAGCAGTCGTCAAGCGAACACTGAAGCTTTCTTT
J gene: TRBJ2-2; clone size: NA; D gene: NA; V gene: TRBV15; CDR3 protein: CATHATGRPGELFF; CDR3 DNA: TGTGCCACCCACGCGACAGGGAGGCCCGGGGAGCTGTTTTTT
J gene: TRBJ2-1; clone size: NA; D gene: TRBD2; V gene: TRBV5-1; CDR3 protein: CASTHGGYNEQFF; CDR3 DNA: TGCGCCAGCACGCACGGGGGGTACAATGAGCAGTTCTTC
J gene: TRBJ2-2; clone size: NA; D gene: TRBD1; V gene: TRBV18; CDR3 protein: CASSLGQGNTGELFF; CDR3 DNA: TGTGCCAGCTCACTGGGACAGGGAAACACCGGGGAGCTGTTTTTT
J gene: TRBJ1-6; clone size: once; D gene: TRBD1; V gene: TRBV4-3; CDR3 protein: CASSRWDSYNSPLHF; CDR3 DNA: TGCGCCAGCAGTCGCTGGGACAGCTATAATTCACCCCTCCACTTT
J gene: TRBJ2-5; clone size: NA; D gene: TRBD2; V gene: TRBV20-1; CDR3 protein: CSATGGGAQYF; CDR3 DNA: TGCAGTGCTACCGGGGGGGGAGCCCAGTACTTC
J gene: TRBJ1-3; clone size: few; D gene: NA; V gene: TRBV25-1; CDR3 protein: CASSLNTPGFSGNTIYF; CDR3 DNA: TGTGCCAGCAGTCTCAACACCCCAGGGTTCTCTGGAAACACCATATATTTT
J gene: TRBJ2-7; clone size: NA; D gene: TRBD2; V gene: TRBV19; CDR3 protein: CASSTGLAGLGGEQYF; CDR3 DNA: TGTGCCAGTAGTACGGGACTAGCGGGACTAGGGGGCGAGCAGTACTTC
J gene: TRBJ2-2; clone size: NA; D gene: TRBD2; V gene: TRBV6-1; CDR3 protein: CASSWTSVGTGELFF; CDR3 DNA: TGTGCCAGCAGTTGGACTAGCGTAGGAACCGGGGAGCTGTTTTTT
J gene: TRBJ1-1; clone size: NA; D gene: NA; V gene: TRBV25-1; CDR3 protein: CASSETWTDQAFF; CDR3 DNA: TGTGCCAGCAGTGAAACTTGGACAGATCAAGCTTTCTTT
J gene: TRBJ1-6; clone size: NA; D gene: TRBD1; V gene: TRBV9; CDR3 protein: CASSVSGGNNSPLHF; CDR3 DNA: TGTGCCAGCAGCGTATCAGGGGGCAATAATTCACCCCTCCACTTT
J gene: TRBJ1-1; clone size: NA; D gene: NA; V gene: TRBV5-6; CDR3 protein: CASSLEGRTEAFF; CDR3 DNA: TGTGCCAGCAGCTTGGAGGGGAGGACTGAAGCTTTCTTT
J gene: TRBJ1-4; clone size: few; D gene: NA; V gene: TRBV9; CDR3 protein: CASSVEWGGEKLFF; CDR3 DNA: TGTGCCAGCAGCGTAGAATGGGGCGGTGAAAAACTGTTTTTT
J gene: TRBJ1-2; clone size: NA; D gene: NA; V gene: TRBV5-4; CDR3 protein: CASSPTVAATGTF; CDR3 DNA: TGTGCCAGCAGCCCTACCGTTGCAGCCACGGGCACCTTC
J gene: TRBJ2-7; clone size: few; D gene: TRBD1; V gene: TRBV5-6; CDR3 protein: CASATLPGGSYEQYF; CDR3 DNA: TGTGCCAGCGCGACCTTGCCAGGGGGATCCTACGAGCAGTACTTC
J gene: TRBJ1-3; clone size: NA; D gene: TRBD1; V gene: TRBV7-2; CDR3 protein: CASSLDRTGTGGNTIYF; CDR3 DNA: TGTGCCAGCAGCTTAGATCGGACCGGGACAGGGGGAAACACCATATATTTT